The 4 T cell receptor beta chains in this list originate from one sample, sequenced in a study of shared clonotypes between healthy human individuals. The method was immunoSEQ multiplex PCR; TCRdb's version includes in-frame clones alone and lacks a portion of them. In the table there are 2,500,000 or so clones, 80% to 95% of which are singletons. Sequenced: naive CD4+ T cells from PBMCs. Subset given: CD45RA+ positively selected. These TCRs come from a man aged 18 to 30 in good health. Some clones in this sample may be carry-over from other donors' samples.

This clone was picked up a small number of times. This chain joins TRBV29-1 and TRBJ1-2; the D gene is possibly TRBD1 (5 bases). The ends were cut back, 7 bases at V and 6 bases at J, with 9 bases in the middle. The CDR3 runs to 10 residues. Germline V CDR1 and CDR2: SQVTM, ANQGSEA. In DNA, the CDR3 is TGCAGCGCAGGGACGGATGGCTACACCTTC. Translated: CSAGTDGYTF.

The V and J genes are TRBV5-1 and TRBJ1-1, with 11 bases aligning to TRBD1. There are 15 residues in the CDR3. The V segment lost 4 bases and the J segment 4 bases; nucleotides outside the gene matches: 6. The germline gives CDR1 SGHRS, CDR2 YFSETQ. The CDR3 DNA is TGCGCCAGCAGCCTGAGGACAGGGGGCGGCACTGAAGCTTTCTTT. It encodes CASSLRTGGGTEAFF.

In its sample, this clone was seen once. V and J are TRBV2 and TRBJ2-1; TRBD2 agrees at 9 bases. V trimming: 4 bases; J trimming: 3 bases; junction bases outside the gene matches: 7. Germline CDR1 reads SNHLY; CDR2 reads FYNNEI. The CDR3 totals 16 residues. As DNA, the CDR3 is TGTGCCAGCAGTGTGGAAGCGGGAGGTTACTACAATGAGCAGTTCTTC. Amino acids: CASSVEAGGYYNEQFF. The full variable domain, in which reference TRBV2 and TRBJ2-1 provide the parts outside the CDR3, is EPEVTQTPSHQVTQMGQEVILRCVPISNHLYFYWYRQILGQKVEFLVSFYNNEISEKSEIFDDQFSVERPDGSNFTLKIRSTKLEDSAMYFCASSVEAGGYYNEQFFGPGTRLTVL.

About this clone itself: Different DNA sequences within this sample yield the same CDR3. The chain combines TRBV4-2 with TRBJ2-3, with TRBD1 identical over 7 bases. This CDR3 spans 16 amino acids. The V segment lost 1 base and the J segment 1 base; nucleotides outside the gene matches: 5. Germline V gene sequence: CDR1 LGHNA, CDR2 YNFKEQ. The CDR3 reads CASSQGGQGGTDTQYF. CDR3 coding DNA: TGTGCCAGCAGCCAAGGGGGGCAGGGGGGCACAGATACGCAGTATTTT.